The 30 T cell receptor beta chains reported below all come from one sample, sequenced in a study of memory CD8 T cells in hepatitis C reinfection. Time point indicated: peak reinfection, 3 to 8 weeks after reinfection detection. No in vitro expansion preceded TCR sequencing of the sorted cells. The protocol was immunoSEQ multiplex PCR, while the TCRdb copy is restricted to in-frame clones and leaves out a portion. The sample consists of around 45,000 clones, roughly 90% of them appearing once. The sample consisted of naive CD8+ T cells sorted from blood. The receptor set was obtained from a man aged 18-30 years with hepatitis C virus infection.

The genes are TRBV28 and TRBJ2-5; 9 bases agree with TRBD2. The J call may be in error: the DNA end matches TRBJ2-7 better. The CDR3 is 14 amino acids. The germline V gene has CDR1 MDHEN and CDR2 SYDVKM. The CDR3 sequence: CASSQIAGVHEQYF. CDR3 sequence (DNA): TGTGCCAGCAGTCAGATAGCGGGAGTCCACGAGCAGTACTTC.

The DNA for the CDR3 is TGTGCCAGCAGCCCAGAACTAGGGCTCTCCTACGAGCAGTACTTC. Residues: CASSPELGLSYEQYF. The chain couples TRBV4-2 to TRBJ2-7; tentative D call: TRBD2 (5 bases). CDR3 length: 15 residues. The V gene lost 4 bases and the J gene lost 0 bases, with 13 bases spanning the gap. Germline V CDR1 and CDR2: LGHNA, YNFKEQ.

The V and J genes are TRBV6-5 and TRBJ1-4; the match to TRBD1 covers 7 bases. With V trimmed by 5 bases and J by 5 bases, 5 bases remained unmatched. The CDR3 is 14 residues long. CDR1 and CDR2 (germline): MNHEY, SVGAGI. The CDR3 coding sequence is TGTGCCAGCAGTCAGGGGGGAGAGAATGAAAAACTGTTTTTT. It specifies CASSQGGENEKLFF.

The J gene is TRBJ2-1, the V gene TRBV13; 10 bases fit TRBD2. The CDR3 is 20 residues long. V shed 1 base and J 2 bases; nucleotides not matched to a gene: 14. Per germline, CDR1 PRHDT and CDR2 FYEKMQ (reference sequence). The DNA for the CDR3 is TGTGCCAGCAGCTTAGTTTTGGGAGCGGGGGGGCAAAAGGCCTACAATGAGCAGTTCTTC. As protein: CASSLVLGAGGQKAYNEQFF.

The chain links TRBV4-1 to TRBJ2-1; D not certain. There are 14 residues in the CDR3. CDR1 is MGHRA, CDR2 YSYEKL, per germline. Between the trimmed V and J ends, which lost 1 base and 4 bases, there was a span of 8 bases. In DNA, the CDR3 is TGCGCCAGCAGCCAAGCGGCAGGTTACAATGAGCAGTTCTTC. As protein: CASSQAAGYNEQFF.

The J gene is TRBJ2-1, the V gene TRBV4-1, with 10 positions matching TRBD2. V lost 0 bases, J lost 7 bases, and 9 bases stayed unmatched. This CDR3 comprises 17 residues. Germline V CDR1 and CDR2: MGHRA, YSYEKL. DNA for the CDR3: TGCGCCAGCAGCCAAGATAGGAGCGGGGGGGAGGGGAATGAGCAGTTCTTC. Translation gives CASSQDRSGGEGNEQFF.

J is TRBJ2-7 and V is TRBV5-1; 9 bases align to TRBD1. The CDR3 loop spans 16 amino acids. V gave up 4 bases and J gave up 2 bases; unmatched junction bases: 10. Germline CDR1 is SGHRS and CDR2 is YFSETQ. CDR3: CASSLGQGRLAYEQYF. The CDR3 nucleotides read TGCGCCAGCAGCCTGGGACAGGGAAGATTGGCCTACGAGCAGTACTTC.

V gene TRBV19 combines with J gene TRBJ1-2; D remains ambiguous. V gave up 2 bases and J gave up 3 bases, with 7 bases separating them. This CDR3 has 13 residues. Per the germline V gene, CDR1 is LNHDA and CDR2 is SQIVND (reference sequence). The CDR3 bases are TGTGCCAGTAGTATACCATTTGACTATGGCTACACCTTC. It specifies CASSIPFDYGYTF. Supplemented by reference TRBV19 and TRBJ1-2, the full variable domain reads DGGITQSPKYLFRKEGQNVTLSCEQNLNHDAMYWYRQDPGQGLRLIYYSQIVNDFQKGDIAEGYSVSREKKESFPLTVTSAQKNPTAFYLCASSIPFDYGYTFGSGTRLTVV.

V is TRBV6-5 and J is TRBJ2-1; unclear D gene. V was cut by 5 bases and J by 8 bases, with 16 bases left in between. This CDR3 comprises 14 residues. Germline V gene sequence: CDR1 MNHEY, CDR2 SVGAGI. The chain's CDR3 is CASSKNPTIDEQFF. The CDR3 bases are TGTGCCAGCAGTAAAAATCCGACAATTGATGAGCAGTTCTTC.

V and J are TRBV4-3 and TRBJ2-2; D is unclear. Trimming took 5 bases from V and 7 from J, leaving 14 bases between them. Germline assignment: CDR1 LGHNA and CDR2 YSLEER. This CDR3 is 14 amino acids long. CDR3 sequence: CASSARVSDGELFF. As DNA, the CDR3 is TGCGCCAGCAGCGCCCGGGTTTCTGACGGGGAGCTGTTTTTT.

The table lists this clone with a count of one. The gene calls are TRBV4-1 and TRBJ1-6, with TRBD1 matching 8 bases. Trimming removed 4 bases from V and 10 bases from J; junction bases left unmatched: 6. The germline CDR1 and CDR2 sequences are MGHRA and YSYEKL. The CDR3 covers 14 residues. The CDR3 DNA is TGCGCCAGCAGCCCTGGACAGGGAGGCTCACCCCTCCACTTT. Its translation: CASSPGQGGSPLHF.

This clone has only one observation. The gene calls are TRBV19 and TRBJ2-1; D not resolved. Between the trimmed V and J ends, which lost 2 bases and 4 bases, there was a span of 12 bases. This CDR3 is 15 amino acids long. Germline assignment: CDR1 LNHDA and CDR2 SQIVND (reference sequence). CDR3 coding DNA: TGTGCCAGTAGTATACTTGGCAGTCCATACAATGAGCAGTTCTTC. Translating gives CASSILGSPYNEQFF.

This rearrangement joins TRBV6-1 to TRBJ2-1; TRBD1 might be the D (6 bases). Germline V gives CDR1 MNHNS, CDR2 SASEGT. This CDR3 has 11 residues. Trimming took off 10 bases at V and 10 bases at J, with 14 bases between the two ends. The CDR3 is CAIQWGTEQFF. The CDR3 DNA reads TGTGCCATTCAATGGGGGACAGAGCAGTTCTTC.

The V and J genes are TRBV7-6 and TRBJ2-5; TRBD2 agrees at 8 bases. Per germline, CDR1 SGHVS and CDR2 FNYEAQ. The junction had 3 bases not matched to a gene; V was cut back by 2 bases and J by 1 base. The CDR3 covers 15 residues. The CDR3 is CASSLTSGLQETQYF. In nucleotides, the CDR3 is TGTGCCAGCAGCTTAACTAGCGGCCTCCAAGAGACCCAGTACTTC.

V is TRBV14 and J is TRBJ1-2; D is possibly TRBD1 (6 bases). Looked up from germline, CDR1 is SGHDN and CDR2 is FVKESK. V lost 5 bases to trimming and J lost 4 bases, with 23 bases between them. The CDR3 contains 17 residues. CDR3 DNA sequence: TGTGCCAGCAGCTCAACCTCGGGGGGGCTTGGGAGCTATGGCTACACCTTC. Its protein product is CASSSTSGGLGSYGYTF.

CDR3 region: CASSVLVTGMDTEAFF. The CDR3 region has the DNA TGTGCCAGCAGCGTCTTAGTGACAGGGATGGACACTGAAGCTTTCTTT. The rearrangement uses TRBV5-6 and TRBJ1-1; TRBD1 matches 7 bases. Germline V gene sequence: CDR1 SGHDT, CDR2 YYEEEE. This CDR3 is built from 16 residues. J gave up 3 bases and V 4 bases, and 12 bases lay outside the gene matches. The entire variable domain, with the rest obtained from reference TRBV5-6 and TRBJ1-1, is as follows: DAGVTQSPTHLIKTRGQQVTLRCSPKSGHDTVSWYQQALGQGPQFIFQYYEEEERQRGNFPDRFSGHQFPNYSSELNVNALLLGDSALYLCASSVLVTGMDTEAFFGQGTRLTVV.

V is TRBV7-9 and J is TRBJ2-5, with 8 bases that match TRBD1. The germline V gene encodes CDR1 SEHNR and CDR2 FQNEAQ (reference sequence). J was trimmed by 11 bases and V by 5 bases; bases with no gene match: 7. This CDR3 region has 12 residues. CDR3 protein: CASSQDRAEQYF. Written as DNA, the CDR3 is TGTGCCAGCAGCCAGGACAGGGCTGAGCAGTACTTC. Based on the CDR3 plus reference TRBV7-9 and TRBJ2-5, the full variable domain is DTGVSQNPRHKITKRGQNVTFRCDPISEHNRLYWYRQTLGQGPEFLTYFQNEAQLEKSRLLSDRFSAERPKGSFSTLEIQRTEQGDSAMYLCASSQDRAEQYFGPGTRLLVL.

The chain carries TRBV27 and TRBJ2-5; D is perhaps TRBD2 (6 bases). This CDR3 comprises 14 residues. Germline V gene sequence: CDR1 MNHEY, CDR2 SMNVEV (reference sequence). V was shortened by 2 bases and J by 5 bases, with 12 bases between the two germline ends. Here the CDR3 reads CASSLDWGEETQYF. The CDR3 DNA sequence: TGTGCCAGCAGTTTAGATTGGGGGGAGGAGACCCAGTACTTC.

V is TRBV11-1 and J is TRBJ1-2; a possible D gene is TRBD1 (6 bases). This CDR3 is 15 amino acids long. Germline CDR1 SGHAT, CDR2 FQDESV (reference sequence). V was clipped by 4 bases and J by 0 bases, with 12 bases between them. CDR3: CASSSLGQTNYGYTF. As DNA, the CDR3 is TGTGCCAGCAGCTCTCTCGGACAGACTAACTATGGCTACACCTTC.

This chain connects TRBV4-1 to TRBJ1-1; no clear D gene. There are 13 residues in the CDR3. CDR1 and CDR2 from the germline V gene are MGHRA and YSYEKL. V was cut by 1 base and J by 10 bases, with 13 bases left in between. The CDR3 sequence: CASSQVIAETAFF. The CDR3 DNA is TGCGCCAGCAGCCAAGTAATAGCGGAGACAGCTTTCTTT.

This clone was picked up a small number of times. J is TRBJ2-7 and V is TRBV6-5; D is possibly TRBD2 (5 bases). This CDR3 contains 15 residues. Deletions cut 0 bases from V and 1 base from J, with 10 bases between. Germline CDR1 and CDR2: MNHEY and SVGAGI. The CDR3 DNA follows: TGTGCCAGCAGTTACTCGACTATCGATTCCTACGAGCAGTACTTC. Protein: CASSYSTIDSYEQYF.

V is TRBV6-1 and J is TRBJ2-7, with 10 bases matching TRBD1. The length of the CDR3 is 17 residues. CDR1 and CDR2 from the germline V gene are MNHNS and SASEGT. Trimming took 3 bases from V and 4 from J; bases not matched to a gene: 12. The CDR3 is CASSEEAAGTGVYEQYF. CDR3 sequence (DNA): TGTGCCAGCAGTGAGGAGGCAGCCGGGACAGGGGTTTACGAGCAGTACTTC.

This chain links TRBV29-1 with TRBJ2-1, with a possible D match to TRBD2 (6 bases). Germline V lookup: CDR1 SQVTM, CDR2 ANQGSEA. The length of the CDR3 is 15 residues. V was shortened by 7 bases and J by 5 bases, with 21 bases between the two germline ends. The CDR3 reads CSGRLYEAGNNEQFF. CDR3 in DNA: TGCAGCGGACGACTATATGAGGCGGGGAACAATGAGCAGTTCTTC.

The chain joins TRBV2 to TRBJ1-2; 7 bases agree with TRBD1. This CDR3 has 13 amino acids. CDR1 and CDR2 from the germline V gene are SNHLY and FYNNEI. V lost 7 bases to trimming and J lost 4 bases; unmatched junction nucleotides: 6. The CDR3 DNA follows: TGTGCCAGCATGAGGACAGGCGGCTATGGCTACACCTTC. This sequence encodes CASMRTGGYGYTF. The whole variable domain, filled in from reference TRBV2 and TRBJ1-2, reads EPEVTQTPSHQVTQMGQEVILRCVPISNHLYFYWYRQILGQKVEFLVSFYNNEISEKSEIFDDQFSVERPDGSNFTLKIRSTKLEDSAMYFCASMRTGGYGYTFGSGTRLTVV.

This rearrangement joins TRBV9 to TRBJ2-1; weak D call: TRBD2 (7 bases). CDR3 length: 16 amino acids. Germline V CDR1 and CDR2: SGDLS, YYNGEE. Trimming removed 3 bases from V and 2 bases from J, with 15 bases in between. The CDR3, as DNA: TGTGCCAGCAGCGGGGGGGGCGCCAGCACCTACAATGAGCAGTTCTTC. It translates to CASSGGGASTYNEQFF. Variable domain in full (rest from reference TRBV9 and TRBJ2-1): DSGVTQTPKHLITATGQRVTLRCSPRSGDLSVYWYQQSLDQGLQFLIQYYNGEERAKGNILERFSAQQFPDLHSELNLSSLELGDSALYFCASSGGGASTYNEQFFGPGTRLTVL.

This rearrangement joins TRBV18 to TRBJ1-1; 8 positions agree with TRBD1. With 5 bases clipped from V and 2 bases from J, the junction kept 7 bases outside the gene matches. This CDR3 region has 15 residues. In germline, CDR1 is KGHSH, CDR2 LQKENI. CDR3 sequence reads: CASSYRGQGNTEAFF. The CDR3 bases are TGTGCCAGCTCATACCGTGGACAGGGAAACACTGAAGCTTTCTTT. Variable domain in full (rest from reference TRBV18 and TRBJ1-1): NAGVMQNPRHLVRRRGQEARLRCSPMKGHSHVYWYRQLPEEGLKFMVYLQKENIIDESGMPKERFSAEFPKEGPSILRIQQVVRGDSAAYFCASSYRGQGNTEAFFGQGTRLTVV.

The rearrangement joins TRBV7-6 to TRBJ2-7; TRBD1 matches 8 bases. Unmatched junction bases numbered 3, after V lost 5 bases and J lost 0 bases. The CDR3 is 14 amino acids. Germline values: CDR1 SGHVS, CDR2 FNYEAQ. As DNA, the CDR3 is TGTGCCAGCAGCCCCGGGACAGGCTCCTACGAGCAGTACTTC. Its translation: CASSPGTGSYEQYF.

V usage is TRBV9 and J usage is TRBJ1-6; 10 bases fit TRBD1. Per the germline V gene, CDR1 is SGDLS and CDR2 is YYNGEE. Trimming took 0 bases from V and 13 from J; bases not matched to a gene: 7. The CDR3 has 15 amino acids. The CDR3 here is CASSVGGTGVGPLHF. The CDR3 DNA sequence: TGTGCCAGCAGCGTAGGCGGGACAGGGGTCGGTCCCCTCCACTTT.

The chain employs TRBV7-8 and TRBJ1-5, with D hard to call. Trimming took off 4 bases at V and 0 bases at J, with 10 bases between the two ends. Germline CDR1 reads SGHVS; CDR2 reads FQNEAQ. The length of the CDR3 is 15 residues. Written as DNA, the CDR3 is TGTGCCAGCAGCTCCTCTGAGGATAGCAATCAGCCCCAGCATTTT. Translated, it gives CASSSSEDSNQPQHF.

This chain connects TRBV28 to TRBJ1-1; tentative D call: TRBD1 (5 bases). Germline V lookup: CDR1 MDHEN, CDR2 SYDVKM. Trimming removed 6 bases from V and 0 bases from J, with 14 bases in between. The CDR3 runs 15 residues. This chain's CDR3 is CASSRRGPLNTEAFF. CDR3 sequence (DNA): TGTGCCAGCAGCCGGAGGGGCCCCTTGAACACTGAAGCTTTCTTT.